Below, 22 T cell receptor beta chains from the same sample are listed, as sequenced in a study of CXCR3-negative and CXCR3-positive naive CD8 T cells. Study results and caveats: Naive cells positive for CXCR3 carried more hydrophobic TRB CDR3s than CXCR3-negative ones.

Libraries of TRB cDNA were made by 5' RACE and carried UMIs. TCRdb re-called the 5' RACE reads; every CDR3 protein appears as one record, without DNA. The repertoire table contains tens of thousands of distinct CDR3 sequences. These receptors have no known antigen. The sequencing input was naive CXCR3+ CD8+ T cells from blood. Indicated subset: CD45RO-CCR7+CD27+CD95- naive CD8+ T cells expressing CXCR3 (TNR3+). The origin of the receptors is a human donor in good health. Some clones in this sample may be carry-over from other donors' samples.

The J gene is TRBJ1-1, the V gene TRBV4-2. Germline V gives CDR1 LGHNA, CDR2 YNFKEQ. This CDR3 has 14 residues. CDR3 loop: CASSQEREVAEAFF.

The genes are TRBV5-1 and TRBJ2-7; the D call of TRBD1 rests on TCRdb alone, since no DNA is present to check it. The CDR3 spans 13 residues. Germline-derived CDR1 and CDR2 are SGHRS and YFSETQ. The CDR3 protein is CASSLEGGYEQYF.

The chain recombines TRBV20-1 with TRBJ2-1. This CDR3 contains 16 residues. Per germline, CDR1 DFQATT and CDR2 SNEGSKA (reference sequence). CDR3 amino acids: CSARDLDGSSYNEQFF.

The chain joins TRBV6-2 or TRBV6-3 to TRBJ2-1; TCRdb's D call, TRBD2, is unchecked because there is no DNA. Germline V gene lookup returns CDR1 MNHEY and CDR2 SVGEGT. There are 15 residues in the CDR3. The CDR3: CASSGGSSPYNEQFF.

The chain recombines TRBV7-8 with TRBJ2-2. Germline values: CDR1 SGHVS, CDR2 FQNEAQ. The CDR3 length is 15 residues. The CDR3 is CASSPPARNTGELVF.

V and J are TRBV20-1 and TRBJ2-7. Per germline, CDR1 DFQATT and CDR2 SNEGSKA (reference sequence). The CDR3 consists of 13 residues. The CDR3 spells CSARGWADYEQYF.

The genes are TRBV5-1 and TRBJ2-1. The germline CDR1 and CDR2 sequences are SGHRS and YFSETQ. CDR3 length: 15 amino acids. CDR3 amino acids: CASSLAADAYNEQFF.

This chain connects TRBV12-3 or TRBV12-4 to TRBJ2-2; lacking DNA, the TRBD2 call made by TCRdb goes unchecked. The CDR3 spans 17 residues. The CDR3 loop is CASSPRGTSGITGELFF.

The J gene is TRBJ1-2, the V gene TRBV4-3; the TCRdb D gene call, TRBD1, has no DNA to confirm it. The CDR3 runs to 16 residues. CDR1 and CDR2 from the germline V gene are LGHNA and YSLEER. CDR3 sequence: CASSQGLQVFNYDYTF.

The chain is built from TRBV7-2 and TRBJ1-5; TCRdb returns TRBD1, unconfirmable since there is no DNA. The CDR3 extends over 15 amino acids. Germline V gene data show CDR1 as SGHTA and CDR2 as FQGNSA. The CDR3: CASSTPGGHNQPQHF. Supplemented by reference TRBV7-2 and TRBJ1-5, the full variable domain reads GAGVSQSPSNKVTEKGKDVELRCDPISGHTALYWYRQSLGQGLEFLIYFQGNSAPDKSGLPSDRFSAERTGGSVSTLTIQRTQQEDSAVYLCASSTPGGHNQPQHFGDGTRLSIL.

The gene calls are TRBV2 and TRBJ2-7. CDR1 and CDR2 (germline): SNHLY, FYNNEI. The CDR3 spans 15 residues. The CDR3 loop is CASSESGGVSYEKYF.

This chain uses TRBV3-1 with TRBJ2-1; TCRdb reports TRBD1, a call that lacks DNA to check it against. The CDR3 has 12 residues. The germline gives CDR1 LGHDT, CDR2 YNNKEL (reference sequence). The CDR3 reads CASSPTGNEQFF.

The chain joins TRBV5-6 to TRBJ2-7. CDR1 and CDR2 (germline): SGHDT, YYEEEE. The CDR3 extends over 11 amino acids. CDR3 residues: CASSFSLEQYF.

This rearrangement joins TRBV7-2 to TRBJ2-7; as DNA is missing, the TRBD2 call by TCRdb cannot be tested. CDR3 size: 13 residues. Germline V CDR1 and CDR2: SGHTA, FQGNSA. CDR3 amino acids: CASRGGGDGRKYF.

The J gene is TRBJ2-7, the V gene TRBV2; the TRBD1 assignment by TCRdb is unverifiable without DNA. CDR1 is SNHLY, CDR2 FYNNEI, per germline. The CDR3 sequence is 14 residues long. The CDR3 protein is CASSGGRGFDEQYF.

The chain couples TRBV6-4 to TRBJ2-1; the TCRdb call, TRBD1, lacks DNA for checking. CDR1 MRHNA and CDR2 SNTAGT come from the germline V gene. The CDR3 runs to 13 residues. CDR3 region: CASSDGDRGTQYF.

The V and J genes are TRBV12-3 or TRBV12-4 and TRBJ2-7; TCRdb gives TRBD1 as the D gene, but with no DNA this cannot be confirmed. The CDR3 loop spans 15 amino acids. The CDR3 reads CASSLSDRGRYEQYF.

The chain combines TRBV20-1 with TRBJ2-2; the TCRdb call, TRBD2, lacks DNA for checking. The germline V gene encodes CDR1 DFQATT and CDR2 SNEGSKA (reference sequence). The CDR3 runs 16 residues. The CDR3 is CSARDGGRAVTGELFF.

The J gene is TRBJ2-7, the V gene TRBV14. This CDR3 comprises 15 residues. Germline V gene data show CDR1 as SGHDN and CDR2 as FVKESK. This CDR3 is CASSQKAGEDHEQYF. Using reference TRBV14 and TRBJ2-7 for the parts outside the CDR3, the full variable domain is EAGVTQFPSHSVIEKGQTVTLRCDPISGHDNLYWYRRVMGKEIKFLLHFVKESKQDESGMPNNRFLAERTGGTYSTLKVQPAELEDSGVYFCASSQKAGEDHEQYFGPGTRLTVT.

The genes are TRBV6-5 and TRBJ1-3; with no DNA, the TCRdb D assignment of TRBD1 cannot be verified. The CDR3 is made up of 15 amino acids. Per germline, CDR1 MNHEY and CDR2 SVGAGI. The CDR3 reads CASSHEGDPGNTIYF.

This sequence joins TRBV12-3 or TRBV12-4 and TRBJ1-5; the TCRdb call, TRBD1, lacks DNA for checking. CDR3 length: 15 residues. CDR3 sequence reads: CASSNEMQGSQPQHF.

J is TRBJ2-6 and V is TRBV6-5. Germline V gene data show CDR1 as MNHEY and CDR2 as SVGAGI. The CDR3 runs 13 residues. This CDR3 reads CASIGSGANVLTF.